Shown below are 29 T cell receptor beta chains from a single sample sequenced in a study of blood T cell repertoires in COVID-19. The table came from immunoSEQ multiplex PCR; TCRdb's copy has only in-frame clones and leaves some out. The profile shows around 180,000 clones, about 80% of them singletons. The material sequenced was PBMCs or T cells enriched from blood (not recorded which). Receptors were obtained from a man aged 45 to 65 who had recovered from COVID-19.

This chain connects TRBV4-2 to TRBJ2-7; no clear D. There are 14 residues in the CDR3. V was clipped by 0 bases and J by 5 bases, with 11 bases between them. The germline CDR1 and CDR2 sequences are LGHNA and YNFKEQ. The CDR3: CASSQDSGRNEQYF. The CDR3 region has the DNA TGTGCCAGCAGCCAAGATTCGGGTAGGAACGAGCAGTACTTC.

V gene TRBV5-4 combines with J gene TRBJ2-2; 9 nucleotides agree with TRBD1. Germline V lookup: CDR1 SGHNT, CDR2 YYREEE (reference sequence). CDR3 length equals 14 residues. V gave up 5 bases and J gave up 3 bases; unmatched junction bases: 2. CDR3 coding DNA: TGTGCCAGCAGACGGACAGGGGACACCGGGGAGCTGTTTTTT. Encoded protein: CASRRTGDTGELFF.

This chain connects TRBV7-9 to TRBJ1-1, with 8 positions matching TRBD1. J lost 3 bases, V lost 4 bases, and 10 bases had no gene match. The CDR3 covers 16 residues. CDR1 and CDR2 (germline): SEHNR, FQNEAQ (reference sequence). CDR3 protein: CASSSQQGGWDTEAFF. The CDR3 DNA reads TGTGCCAGCAGCTCCCAACAGGGGGGGTGGGACACTGAAGCTTTCTTT.

The chain couples TRBV2 to TRBJ2-7; 10 bases are shared with TRBD2. The V gene end was trimmed by 6 bases and the J gene end by 0 bases; junction bases not matched to a gene: 2. This CDR3 has 14 amino acids. Germline values: CDR1 SNHLY, CDR2 FYNNEI. CDR3 nucleotides: TGTGCCAGCAGGCTAGCGGGGGACTCCTACGAGCAGTACTTC. Amino acids: CASRLAGDSYEQYF.

The chain joins TRBV6-5 to TRBJ2-4, with 9 bases fitting TRBD1. Germline V gene sequence: CDR1 MNHEY, CDR2 SVGAGI. The V and J ends lost 2 bases and 12 bases, in that order; junction bases with no gene match: 5. The CDR3 consists of 13 residues. The CDR3 DNA sequence: TGTGCCAGCAGTTACGGGACAGGGATCCATCAGTACTTC. It encodes CASSYGTGIHQYF.

The rearrangement links TRBV18 to TRBJ1-1, with D tentatively TRBD1 (5 bases). The V end was cut by 5 bases, the J end by 1 base, with 11 bases between. This CDR3 is 14 amino acids long. Per germline, CDR1 KGHSH and CDR2 LQKENI. CDR3 loop: CASSSGGSNTEAFF. The CDR3 bases are TGTGCCAGCTCAAGTGGGGGGTCGAACACTGAAGCTTTCTTT.

The chain carries TRBV12-3 or TRBV12-4 and TRBJ2-3; tentative D call: TRBD1 (6 bases). Trimming took 9 bases from V and 10 from J, leaving 14 bases between them. This CDR3 has 11 amino acids. CDR3 loop: CASQKTGSQYF. The CDR3 DNA reads as TGTGCCAGTCAAAAAACAGGGTCGCAGTATTTT.

The V call is TRBV12-3 or TRBV12-4, the J call TRBJ1-1; D not resolved. CDR3 length: 10 amino acids. V gave up 5 bases and J gave up 8 bases, with 6 bases separating them. CDR3 in DNA: TGTGCCAGCAGTCGCAGAGAAGCTTTCTTT. Its translation is CASSRREAFF.

The genes are TRBV28 and TRBJ2-3; weak D call: TRBD2 (6 bases). V was shortened by 10 bases and J by 4 bases, with 18 bases between the two germline ends. In germline, CDR1 is MDHEN, CDR2 SYDVKM. The CDR3 runs to 14 residues. This chain's CDR3 is CATLSGGASDTQYF. The CDR3, as DNA: TGTGCCACCCTCTCCGGGGGAGCCTCAGATACGCAGTATTTT.

This clone is a singleton in its sample. The V gene is TRBV30, the J gene TRBJ1-6; D remains ambiguous. Germline V gene sequence: CDR1 GTSNPN, CDR2 SVGIG (reference sequence). V was shortened by 0 bases and J by 17 bases, with 14 bases between the two germline ends. The CDR3 extends over 12 amino acids. The CDR3 coding sequence is TGTGCCTGGAGTGTTTCGGAGGTCAGAATCCACTTT. Its translation is CAWSVSEVRIHF. Full variable domain (rest looked up from reference TRBV30 and TRBJ1-6): SQTIHQWPATLVQPVGSPLSLECTVEGTSNPNLYWYRQAAGRGLQLLFYSVGIGQISSEVPQNLSASRPQDRQFILSSKKLLLSDSGFYLCAWSVSEVRIHFGNGTRLTVT.

The sample holds one count of this clone. The chain uses TRBV5-5 and TRBJ1-6; tentative D call: TRBD1 (5 bases). The germline gives CDR1 SGHKS, CDR2 YYEKEE (reference sequence). This CDR3 is built from 13 residues. V lost 3 bases to trimming and J lost 10 bases, with 11 bases between them. The DNA of the CDR3 is TGTGCCAGCAGCTGGGGGGTAGGATCACCCCTCCACTTT. Protein sequence: CASSWGVGSPLHF.

The V gene is TRBV7-2, the J gene TRBJ1-2; D not resolved. The CDR3 extends over 15 amino acids. CDR1 is SGHTA and CDR2 is FQGNSA in the germline V gene. V lost 1 base to trimming and J lost 6 bases, with 15 bases between them. The CDR3, as DNA: TGTGCCAGCAGCTTAGGTGCATCGAGAACCGATGGCTACACCTTC. Protein product: CASSLGASRTDGYTF. Using reference TRBV7-2 and TRBJ1-2 for the parts outside the CDR3, the full variable domain is GAGVSQSPSNKVTEKGKDVELRCDPISGHTALYWYRQSLGQGLEFLIYFQGNSAPDKSGLPSDRFSAERTGGSVSTLTIQRTQQEDSAVYLCASSLGASRTDGYTFGSGTRLTVV.

V gene TRBV4-1 combines with J gene TRBJ2-5; 7 bases fit TRBD1. The V gene's germline CDR1 is MGHRA and CDR2 YSYEKL. The CDR3 length is 14 residues. J gave up 0 bases and V 8 bases, and 6 bases lay outside the gene matches. This chain's CDR3 is CASGNGQDQETQYF. DNA of the CDR3: TGCGCCAGCGGTAACGGACAGGACCAAGAGACCCAGTACTTC.

This sequence joins TRBV9 and TRBJ1-2, with D possibly TRBD1 on 5 matching bases. The V end was cut by 7 bases, the J end by 8 bases, with 18 bases between. Per germline, CDR1 SGDLS and CDR2 YYNGEE. This CDR3 is built from 13 residues. The CDR3: CASGKQDIGGYTF. Here the CDR3 DNA reads TGTGCCAGCGGAAAACAGGACATTGGGGGCTACACCTTC.

This clone was seen at least ten times. The rearrangement joins TRBV6-5 to TRBJ2-3; weak D call: TRBD2 (7 bases). The length of the CDR3 is 16 residues. V was pared by 1 base and J by 3 bases, with 14 bases between. Germline V gene sequence: CDR1 MNHEY, CDR2 SVGAGI. The DNA for the CDR3 is TGTGCCAGCAGTTACTTTGGGGGGGCGGGTACAGATACGCAGTATTTT. It specifies CASSYFGGAGTDTQYF.

The chain has TRBV12-2 and TRBJ2-7; the table's D call of TRBD2 was not tested on the DNA. TRBV12-2 is listed as a pseudogene. This CDR3 is built from 14 residues. The CDR3 here is CASRLWGGGYEQYF. The CDR3 DNA is TGTGCAAGTCGCTTATGGGGAGGAGGTTACGAGCAGTACTTC.

The chain has TRBV19 and TRBJ2-7, with 7 nucleotides matching TRBD1. CDR1 is LNHDA and CDR2 is SQIVND in the germline V gene (reference sequence). There are 14 residues in the CDR3. The V gene end was trimmed by 1 base and the J gene end by 4 bases; junction bases not matched to a gene: 4. The CDR3 DNA reads TGTGCCAGTAGTATAGCTGGCAGGGGGTACGAGCAGTACTTC. Protein product: CASSIAGRGYEQYF.

The chain uses TRBV19 and TRBJ1-1; the D is unclear. Germline V gene data show CDR1 as LNHDA and CDR2 as SQIVND (reference sequence). CDR3 length: 13 amino acids. V gave up 6 bases and J gave up 11 bases, with 19 bases separating them. CDR3 loop: CASSSLMAGGAFF. The CDR3 nucleotides are TGTGCCAGTAGCTCTTTAATGGCAGGTGGCGCTTTCTTT.

This chain uses TRBV7-9 with TRBJ2-3, with 12 positions matching TRBD2. V lost 8 bases to trimming and J lost 4 bases; unmatched junction nucleotides: 7. CDR1 is SEHNR and CDR2 is FQNEAQ in the germline V gene (reference sequence). This CDR3 is 15 amino acids long. CDR3 DNA: TGTGCCAGCGGCCCTACTAGCGGGGGGCCAGATACGCAGTATTTT. It translates to CASGPTSGGPDTQYF.

The chain combines TRBV5-5 with TRBJ2-3; TRBD1 aligns across 9 bases. CDR3 length equals 17 residues. CDR1 and CDR2 (germline): SGHKS, YYEKEE (reference sequence). V lost 5 bases, J lost 3 bases, and 13 bases stayed unmatched. The CDR3 DNA sequence: TGTGCCAGCAGTTATGAACCGGGACAGGGAGGGACAGATACGCAGTATTTT. It codes for CASSYEPGQGGTDTQYF.

This chain joins TRBV24-1 and TRBJ2-2; maybe TRBD2 (6 bases). The germline CDR1 and CDR2 sequences are KGHDR and SFDVKD. V was trimmed by 3 bases and J by 5 bases, leaving 12 bases between them. This CDR3 region has 15 residues. Here the CDR3 reads CATSDPGLTTGELFF. CDR3 coding DNA: TGTGCCACCAGTGATCCGGGACTGACAACCGGGGAGCTGTTTTTT.

J is TRBJ1-5 and V is TRBV28; D ambiguous. Trimming pared 7 bases from V and 7 bases from J, leaving 14 bases between. The length of the CDR3 is 13 residues. CDR1 is MDHEN, CDR2 SYDVKM, per germline. The CDR3 protein is CASTLRIGQPQHF. The CDR3 DNA is TGTGCCAGCACCCTTAGGATCGGGCAGCCCCAGCATTTT.

This chain's CDR3 is CASSSLTSGGPGGTGELFF. In DNA, the CDR3 is TGTGCCAGCAGTTCCCTGACTAGCGGGGGGCCGGGGGGCACCGGGGAGCTGTTTTTT. The chain links TRBV28 to TRBJ2-2; 13 nucleotides match TRBD2. The germline V gene encodes CDR1 MDHEN and CDR2 SYDVKM. The CDR3 loop spans 19 amino acids. Germline trimming cut 4 bases from V and 4 bases from J; bases unmatched to any gene: 12.

The chain combines TRBV5-1 with TRBJ2-7, with 9 bases identical to TRBD1. V shed 8 bases and J 1 base; nucleotides not matched to a gene: 7. Looked up from germline, CDR1 is SGHRS and CDR2 is YFSETQ. The CDR3 extends over 14 amino acids. The CDR3 here is CASQYGQGSYEQYF. In DNA form, the CDR3 reads TGCGCCAGTCAGTACGGACAGGGGTCCTACGAGCAGTACTTC.

The rearrangement links TRBV11-2 to TRBJ2-2, with D unclear. V was pared by 3 bases and J by 4 bases, with 9 bases between. This CDR3 comprises 14 residues. Germline CDR1 reads SGHAT; CDR2 reads FQNNGV. The CDR3 sequence is CASSLNPGTGELFF. The DNA of the CDR3 is TGTGCCAGCAGCTTGAATCCGGGCACCGGGGAGCTGTTTTTT.

The chain combines TRBV29-1 with TRBJ1-1; 11 nucleotides align to TRBD1. The V gene's germline CDR1 is SQVTM and CDR2 ANQGSEA. The CDR3 covers 14 residues. Losses at the gene ends were 3 bases for V and 3 bases for J; bases not matched to a gene: 3. CDR3 nucleotide sequence: TGCAGCGTTGACCGGGACAGGGGGGACACTGAAGCTTTCTTT. The encoded protein is CSVDRDRGDTEAFF. Drawing the rest from reference TRBV29-1 and TRBJ1-1, the complete variable domain is SAVISQKPSRDICQRGTSLTIQCQVDSQVTMMFWYRQQPGQSLTLIATANQGSEATYESGFVIDKFPISRPNLTFSTLTVSNMSPEDSSIYLCSVDRDRGDTEAFFGQGTRLTVV.

This clone was seen a single time. This chain uses TRBV7-9 with TRBJ1-2; D possibly corresponds to TRBD1 (5 bases). Trimming shortened V by 0 bases and J by 2 bases, and 7 bases separated the two germline ends. Per the germline V gene, CDR1 is SEHNR and CDR2 is FQNEAQ (reference sequence). The CDR3 is 14 amino acids. The CDR3: CASSLAAGNYGYTF. The CDR3 DNA sequence: TGTGCCAGCAGCTTAGCTGCAGGGAACTATGGCTACACCTTC.

J is TRBJ1-3 and V is TRBV18; D is unresolved. The CDR3 runs to 14 residues. Germline CDR1 is KGHSH and CDR2 is LQKENI. With 6 bases removed from V and 0 bases from J, the gap between germline ends came to 9 bases. CDR3 amino acids: CASSRASSGNTIYF. The CDR3 nucleotides read TGTGCCAGCTCCCGTGCGAGCTCTGGAAACACCATATATTTT.

V is TRBV3-1 (or the pseudogene TRBV3-2) and J is TRBJ2-7, with a weak D call TRBD2 (6 bases). Trimming removed 0 bases at V and 3 bases at J, with 15 bases between. CDR3 length equals 16 residues. Germline CDR1 is LGHDT and CDR2 is YNNKEL (reference sequence). CDR3 sequence reads: CASSQEGGGFRYEQYF. In DNA form, the CDR3 reads TGTGCCAGCAGCCAAGAAGGTGGGGGGTTTCGCTACGAGCAGTACTTC.